This T cell receptor (beta chain) was observed in a study of cytomegalovirus exposure and HLA in healthy donors. Study-wide findings and caveats: Researchers reported in a later analysis that a missense DCLRE1C variant was tied to TCR beta V- and J-gene trimming. Many donors carried some public TCRs, although rarity characterized most TCR sequences. Specific recognition of CMV antigens was confirmed in vitro for three chains (all CMV-associated).

Both 60 Vbeta primers and 13 Jbeta primers went into the PCR. Original analysis: Unique TCR beta chains numbered roughly 83 million in a later analysis, with around 10 million shared. The assay was immunoSEQ multiplex PCR, and TCRdb's table has in-frame clones only and misses some. Clone size and V and J calls were adopted from that table, with D and trimming inferred from the DNA. Here the sample spans 90,000 to 150,000 clones, 8.5% to 9% being singletons. CDR3 length: 16 residues. V lost 0 bases and J lost 0; bases outside the gene matches: 1. Germline assignment: CDR1 SEHNR and CDR2 FQNEAQ (reference sequence). This clone was counted only a few times. What it recognizes is unknown.

The chain has TRBV7-9 and TRBJ2-5; TRBD2 agrees at 10 bases. The TCR comes from a woman in her thirties or forties in good health and CMV-seropositive. Sequencing input: PBMCs. For the CDR3, the DNA is TGTGCCAGCAGCTTAGCTAGCGGGGGGTACCAAGAGACCCAGTACTTC. It translates to CASSLASGGYQETQYF.